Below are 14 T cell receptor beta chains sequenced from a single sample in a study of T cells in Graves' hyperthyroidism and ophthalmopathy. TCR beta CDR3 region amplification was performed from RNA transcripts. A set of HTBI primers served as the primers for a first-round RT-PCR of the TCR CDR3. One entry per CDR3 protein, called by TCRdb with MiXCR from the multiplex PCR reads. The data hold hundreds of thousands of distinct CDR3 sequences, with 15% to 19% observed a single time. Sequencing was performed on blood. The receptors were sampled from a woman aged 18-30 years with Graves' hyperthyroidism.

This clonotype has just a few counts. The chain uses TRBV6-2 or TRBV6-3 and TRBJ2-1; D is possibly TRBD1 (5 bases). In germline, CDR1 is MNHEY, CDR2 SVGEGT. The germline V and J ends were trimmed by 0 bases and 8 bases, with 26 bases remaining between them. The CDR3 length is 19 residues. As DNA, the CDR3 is TGTGCCAGCAGTTACTCGAAACGAGCCCAGGGCGCTTATGGGGATGAGCAGTTCTTC. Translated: CASSYSKRAQGAYGDEQFF.

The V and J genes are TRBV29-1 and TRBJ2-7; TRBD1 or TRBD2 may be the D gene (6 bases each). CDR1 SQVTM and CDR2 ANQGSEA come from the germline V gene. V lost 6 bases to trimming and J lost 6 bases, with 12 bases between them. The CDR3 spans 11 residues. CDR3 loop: CSVGGGGEQYF. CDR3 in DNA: TGCAGCGTAGGAGGAGGGGGCGAGCAGTACTTC.

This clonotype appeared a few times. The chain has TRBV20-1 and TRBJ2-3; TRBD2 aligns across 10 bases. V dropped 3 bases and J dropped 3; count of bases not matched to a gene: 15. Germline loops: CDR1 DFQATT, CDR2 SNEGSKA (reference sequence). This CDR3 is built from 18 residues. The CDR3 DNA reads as TGCAGTGCTAGTAAGAATTTGGGGACTAGCGTCAGGACAGATACGCAGTATTTT. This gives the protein CSASKNLGTSVRTDTQYF.

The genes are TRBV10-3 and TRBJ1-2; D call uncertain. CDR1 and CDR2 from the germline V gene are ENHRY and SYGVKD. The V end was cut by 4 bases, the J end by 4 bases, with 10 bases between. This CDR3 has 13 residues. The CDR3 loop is CAISALSLYGYTF. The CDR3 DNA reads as TGTGCCATCAGTGCTTTAAGTCTCTATGGCTACACCTTC.

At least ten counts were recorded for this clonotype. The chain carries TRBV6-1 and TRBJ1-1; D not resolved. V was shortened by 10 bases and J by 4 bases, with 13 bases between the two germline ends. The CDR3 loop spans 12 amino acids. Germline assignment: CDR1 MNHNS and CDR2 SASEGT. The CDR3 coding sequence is TGTGCCACCCTCAAAACCGCCACTGAAGCTTTCTTT. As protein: CATLKTATEAFF.

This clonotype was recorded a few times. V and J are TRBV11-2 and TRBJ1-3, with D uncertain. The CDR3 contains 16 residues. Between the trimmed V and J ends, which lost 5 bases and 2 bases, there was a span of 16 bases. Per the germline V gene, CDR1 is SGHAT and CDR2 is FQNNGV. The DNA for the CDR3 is TGTGCCAGCAGCCCCAGTGGACTTATAGCTGGAAACACCATATATTTT. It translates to CASSPSGLIAGNTIYF.

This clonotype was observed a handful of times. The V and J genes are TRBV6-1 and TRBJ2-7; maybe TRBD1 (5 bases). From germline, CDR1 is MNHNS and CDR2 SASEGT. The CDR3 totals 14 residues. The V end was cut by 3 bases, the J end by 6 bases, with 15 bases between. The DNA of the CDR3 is TGTGCCAGCAGTGATTTGTTGACAAGGGGCGAGCAGTACTTC. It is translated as CASSDLLTRGEQYF.

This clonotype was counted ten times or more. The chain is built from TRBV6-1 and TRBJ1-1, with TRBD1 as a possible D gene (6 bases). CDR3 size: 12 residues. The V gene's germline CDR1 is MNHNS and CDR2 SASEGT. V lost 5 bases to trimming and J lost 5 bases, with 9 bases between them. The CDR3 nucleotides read TGTGCCAGCAGTCGCAGGGGTACTGAAGCTTTCTTT. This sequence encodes CASSRRGTEAFF.

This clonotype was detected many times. DNA of the CDR3: TGTGCCAGCAGCGTGACAGGGGCTGAAGCTTTCTTT. It specifies CASSVTGAEAFF. The V gene is TRBV5-6, the J gene TRBJ1-1; 8 bases agree with TRBD1. Germline V lookup: CDR1 SGHDT, CDR2 YYEEEE. The CDR3 loop spans 12 amino acids. With 4 bases clipped from V and 6 bases from J, the junction kept 2 bases outside the gene matches.

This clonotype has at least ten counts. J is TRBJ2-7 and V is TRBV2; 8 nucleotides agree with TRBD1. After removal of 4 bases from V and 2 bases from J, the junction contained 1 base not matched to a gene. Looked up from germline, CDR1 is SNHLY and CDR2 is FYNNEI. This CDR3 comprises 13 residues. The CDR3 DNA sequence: TGTGCCAGCAGTGCGACAGGGGCCTACGAGCAGTACTTC. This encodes CASSATGAYEQYF.

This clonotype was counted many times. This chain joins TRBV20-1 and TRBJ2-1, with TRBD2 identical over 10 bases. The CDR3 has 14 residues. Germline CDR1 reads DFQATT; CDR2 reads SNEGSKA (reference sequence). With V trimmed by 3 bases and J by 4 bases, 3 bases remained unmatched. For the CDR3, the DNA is TGCAGTGCTAGTAGCGGGGGGAGGTACAATGAGCAGTTCTTC. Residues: CSASSGGRYNEQFF.

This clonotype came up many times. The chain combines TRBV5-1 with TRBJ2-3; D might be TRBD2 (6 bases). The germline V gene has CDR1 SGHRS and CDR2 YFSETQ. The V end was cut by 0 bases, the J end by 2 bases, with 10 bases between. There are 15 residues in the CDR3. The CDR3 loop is CASSLGTIPTDTQYF. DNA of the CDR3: TGCGCCAGCAGCTTGGGGACTATCCCCACAGATACGCAGTATTTT.

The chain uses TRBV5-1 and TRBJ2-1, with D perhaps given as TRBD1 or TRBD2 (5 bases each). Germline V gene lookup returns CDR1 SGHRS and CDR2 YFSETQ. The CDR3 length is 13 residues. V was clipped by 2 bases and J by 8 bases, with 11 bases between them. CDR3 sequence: CASSLTRDDEQFF. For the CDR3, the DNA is TGCGCCAGCAGCTTAACGAGGGACGATGAGCAGTTCTTC.

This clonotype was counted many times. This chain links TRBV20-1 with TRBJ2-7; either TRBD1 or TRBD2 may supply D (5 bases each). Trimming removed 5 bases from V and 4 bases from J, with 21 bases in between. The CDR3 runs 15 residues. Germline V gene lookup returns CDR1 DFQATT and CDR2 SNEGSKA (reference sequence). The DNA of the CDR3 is TGCAGTGCTGAACTACCGGGCCCGGGACCTTACGAGCAGTACTTC. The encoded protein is CSAELPGPGPYEQYF.